The rows below give T cell receptor beta chains drawn from one sample of a study of chemoradiotherapy in HPV16-positive cancers. Assay: immunoSEQ multiplex PCR; the TCRdb copy retains only in-frame clones and omits some. The table records about 3,400 clones, 85% to 95% of them present only once. Sequenced material: blood, taken from a patient who underwent chemoradiotherapy. Every receptor here comes from a human donor with HPV-associated anogenital cancer. The CDR3 runs from the conserved cysteine through the conserved F or W. The order of the fields is D gene, clone size, V gene, CDR3 protein. The D gene is left open where the match is weak. Clone size is not always given. Where it is, it says once, few, many or a class for expanded clones.

TRBD1	few	TRBV7-9	CASSGTGRSYEQYF
TRBD2	few	TRBV7-2	CASSGASGRSTREQYF
.	.	TRBV5-6	CASSFRQQQYF
.	.	TRBV7-6	CASSLSMGRSYNEQFF
TRBD2	.	TRBV7-9	CASSLATSGGTRDEQFF
.	once	TRBV27	CASRKTGTGANVLTF
.	.	TRBV6-4	CASSAGQDSYEQYF
.	.	TRBV7-6	CASSPRAGSSDYSNQPQHF
.	.	TRBV5-1	CASSLLRPETYEQYF
.	.	TRBV6-6	CASRVGGTEAFF
TRBD1	.	TRBV2	CASSSGQDEQYF
TRBD2	once	TRBV11-2	CASSLTSGGANGWTQYF
TRBD1	.	TRBV6-6	CASTTGTNTEAFF
.	.	TRBV9	CASSTGVGQPQHF
.	.	TRBV18	CASSPVGRGAFF
TRBD2	.	TRBV9	CASSVESRTSFYNEQFF
.	.	TRBV28	CASSELGTYEQYF
TRBD1	.	TRBV7-9	CASSPPGTGWKYF
.	.	TRBV19	CATLTPKPSTGELFF
TRBD2	.	TRBV28	CASSSQRLAGGHSPYEQYF
.	.	TRBV4-3	CASSQEVGYGYTF
.	once	TRBV29-1	CSVFLLDSDEQFF
.	.	TRBV27	CASSSSTRSQVQYF
.	.	TRBV5-1	CASSLAHGGGGYTF